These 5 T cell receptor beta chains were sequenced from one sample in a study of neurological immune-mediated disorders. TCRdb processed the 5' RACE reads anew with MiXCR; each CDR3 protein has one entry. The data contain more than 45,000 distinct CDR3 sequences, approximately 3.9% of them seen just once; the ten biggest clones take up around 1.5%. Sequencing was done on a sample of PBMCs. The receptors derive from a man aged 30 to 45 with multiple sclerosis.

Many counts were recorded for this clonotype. The CDR3: CSARVSNQPQHF. The DNA for the CDR3 is TGCAGTGCTAGGGTTAGCAATCAGCCCCAGCATTTT. The chain joins TRBV20-1 to TRBJ1-5; D gene uncertain. The CDR3 is 12 residues long. Trimming removed 3 bases at V and 0 bases at J, with 3 bases between. Germline V gives CDR1 DFQATT, CDR2 SNEGSKA (reference sequence).

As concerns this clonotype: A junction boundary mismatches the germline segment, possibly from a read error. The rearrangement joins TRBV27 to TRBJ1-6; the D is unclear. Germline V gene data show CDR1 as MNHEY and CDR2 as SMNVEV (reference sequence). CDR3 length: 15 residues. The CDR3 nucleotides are TGTGCCAGCAGTTTAATTCTAGGGCCCAATTCACCCCTCAACTTT. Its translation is CASSLILGPNSPLNF.

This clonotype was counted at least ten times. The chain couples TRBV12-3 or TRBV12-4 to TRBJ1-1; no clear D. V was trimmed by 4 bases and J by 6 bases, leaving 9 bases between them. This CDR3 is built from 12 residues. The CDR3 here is CASSYGVPEAFF. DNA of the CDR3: TGTGCCAGCAGTTACGGGGTACCTGAAGCTTTCTTT.

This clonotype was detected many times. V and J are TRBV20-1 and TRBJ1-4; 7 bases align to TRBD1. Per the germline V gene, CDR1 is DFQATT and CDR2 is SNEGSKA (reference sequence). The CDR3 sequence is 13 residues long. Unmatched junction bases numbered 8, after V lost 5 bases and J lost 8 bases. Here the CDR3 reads CSAPRQGEEKLFF. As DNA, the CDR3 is TGCAGTGCTCCGAGACAGGGTGAAGAAAAACTGTTTTTT.

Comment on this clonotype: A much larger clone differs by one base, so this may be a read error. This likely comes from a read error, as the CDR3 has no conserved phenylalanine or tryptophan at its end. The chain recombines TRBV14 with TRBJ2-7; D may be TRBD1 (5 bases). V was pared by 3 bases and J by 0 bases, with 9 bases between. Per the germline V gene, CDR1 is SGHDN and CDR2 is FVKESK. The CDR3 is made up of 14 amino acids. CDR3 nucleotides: TGTGCCAGCAGCCACAGGGTGGGCTCCTACGAGCAGTACTAC. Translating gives CASSHRVGSYEQYY.